The entry that follows covers one T cell receptor beta chain sequence. A unique molecular identifier was attached to every TCR cDNA molecule. TCRdb analysed the 5' RACE reads with MiXCR anew, one entry per CDR3 protein. The repertoire holds 17,000 or so distinct CDR3 sequences, with about 10% as singletons. This CDR3 has 12 amino acids. V lost 8 bases to trimming and J lost 3 bases, with 7 bases between them. Per the germline V gene, CDR1 is SNHLY and CDR2 is FYNNEI. These data are taken from a study of spatial heterogeneity in lung cancer. Study-level background: Samples were obtained from some 70 donors, all untreated early-stage non-small cell lung cancer patients. Available follow-up PBMC samples, collected a median of approximately two years post-resection, were sequenced. Raw reads showed each unique TCR and UMI combination turning up more than ten times on average.

The time point is: blood at routine non-recurrence follow-up after resection. Material: PBMCs, obtained at follow-up. V and J are TRBV2 and TRBJ2-2; unclear D gene. This sequence was found in a male donor with early-stage non-small cell lung cancer. CDR3 bases: TGTGCCAGCTCCCGGGACACCGGGGAGCTGTTTTTT. It codes for CASSRDTGELFF.